Below are 19 T cell receptor beta chains sequenced from a single sample in a study of cytomegalovirus exposure and HLA in healthy donors (dated 2017 in TCRdb). Library method: the immunoSEQ multiplex PCR assay. For the multiplex PCR, a mixture combining 60 forward primers for TCR Vbeta segments and 13 reverse primers for TCR Jbeta segments was used. Here the immuneACCESS table is served through TCRdb, limited to in-frame sequences with V and J called. Missing clones are a known gap in these copies; in checked studies unresolved V genes cover under half, and the rest lacks a known reason. The sample data list over 100,000 clones, and roughly 82% of these were observed just once. Together, the top ten hold approximately 11% of the sample. The sample was PBMCs. The source of these receptors is a man in his forties or fifties in good health and CMV-seropositive.

The chain is built from TRBV6-6 and TRBJ1-6; TRBD1 matches at 9 bases. CDR1 MNHNY and CDR2 SVGAGI come from the germline V gene (reference sequence). J was trimmed by 7 bases and V by 6 bases; bases with no gene match: 4. The CDR3 is 14 residues long. The CDR3 DNA reads TGTGCCAGCAGCCAGGGACAGGGAAATTCACCCCTCCACTTT. Its protein is CASSQGQGNSPLHF.

The chain has TRBV2 and TRBJ2-2, with D maybe TRBD1 (7 bases). CDR1 and CDR2 from the germline V gene are SNHLY and FYNNEI. The ends were cut back, 3 bases at V and 4 bases at J, with 12 bases in the middle. The length of the CDR3 is 15 residues. The CDR3 here is CASSDRGVGTGELFF. CDR3 nucleotide sequence: TGTGCCAGCAGTGACAGGGGGGTCGGCACCGGGGAGCTGTTTTTT.

The rearrangement joins TRBV19 to TRBJ1-5; D is unclear. The CDR3 has 16 amino acids. Per the germline V gene, CDR1 is LNHDA and CDR2 is SQIVND (reference sequence). Deletions cut 4 bases from V and 1 base from J, with 14 bases between. The CDR3 DNA is TGTGCCAGTAGTACTCGCCTCAGGTTAAGCAATCAGCCCCAGCATTTT. This translates into CASSTRLRLSNQPQHF.

The sample holds one count of this clone. The rearrangement links TRBV29-1 to TRBJ2-7, with D possibly being TRBD1 (6 bases). The CDR3 is made up of 11 amino acids. Trimming pared 3 bases from V and 10 bases from J, leaving 13 bases between. CDR1 is SQVTM and CDR2 is ANQGSEA in the germline V gene. CDR3 in amino acids: CSVDVGGRQYF. The CDR3 coding sequence is TGCAGCGTTGATGTAGGGGGTCGACAGTACTTC.

This sequence joins TRBV5-6 and TRBJ2-5; weak D call: TRBD1 (6 bases). The CDR3 consists of 13 residues. V lost 4 bases and J 3 bases, leaving 10 bases between the germline ends. Germline V gene sequence: CDR1 SGHDT, CDR2 YYEEEE. CDR3 amino acids: CASSGQSKETQYF. The CDR3 bases are TGTGCCAGCAGCGGACAGAGTAAAGAGACCCAGTACTTC.

This rearrangement joins TRBV4-1 to TRBJ2-3, with TRBD2 identical over 12 bases. The length of the CDR3 is 16 residues. Trimming cost V 3 bases and J 4 bases; bases outside gene matches: 5. From germline, CDR1 is MGHRA and CDR2 YSYEKL. As DNA, the CDR3 is TGCGCCAGCAGCCATTCGACTAGCGGGGGCCCAGATACGCAGTATTTT. It encodes CASSHSTSGGPDTQYF.

In this sample, this clone turned up a few times. The rearrangement uses TRBV2 and TRBJ1-6; D unresolved. The germline gives CDR1 SNHLY, CDR2 FYNNEI. The V end lost 4 bases, the J end lost 5 bases, and 6 bases lay between the germline ends. This CDR3 comprises 13 residues. In DNA form, the CDR3 reads TGTGCCAGCAGTGTTACAGATAATTCACCCCTCCACTTT. Translating it yields CASSVTDNSPLHF.

This clone occurred a few times. J is TRBJ1-1 and V is TRBV7-9, with D perhaps TRBD1 (5 bases). The CDR3 is 15 amino acids. Between the trimmed V and J ends, which lost 3 bases and 1 base, there was a span of 12 bases. CDR1 and CDR2 (germline): SEHNR, FQNEAQ (reference sequence). CDR3 region: CASSFFGRGNTEAFF. The CDR3 DNA reads TGTGCCAGCAGCTTTTTCGGGAGGGGGAACACTGAAGCTTTCTTT.

The V and J genes are TRBV5-1 and TRBJ1-4, with D perhaps TRBD1 (5 bases). The CDR3 sequence is 18 residues long. V lost 1 base and J 0 bases, leaving 16 bases between the germline ends. Germline CDR1 SGHRS, CDR2 YFSETQ. The CDR3 region is CASSLFKGLVATNEKLFF. The CDR3, as DNA: TGCGCCAGCAGCTTGTTCAAGGGACTGGTAGCAACTAATGAAAAACTGTTTTTT.

In this sample, this clone turned up once. The J gene is TRBJ1-1, the V gene TRBV27, with 12 bases fitting TRBD1. Germline CDR1 is MNHEY and CDR2 is SMNVEV (reference sequence). V gave up 4 bases and J gave up 9 bases; unmatched junction bases: 9. The CDR3 extends over 15 amino acids. This CDR3 reads CASSSSGTGGSKAFF. The CDR3 bases are TGTGCCAGCAGTTCTTCCGGGACAGGGGGCTCTAAAGCTTTCTTT.

V gene TRBV6-5 combines with J gene TRBJ2-2, with D tentatively TRBD2 (6 bases). V dropped 11 bases and J dropped 3 bases, with 13 bases sitting between them. The CDR3 length is 13 residues. The germline CDR1 and CDR2 sequences are MNHEY and SVGAGI. CDR3 in amino acids: CAETRGYTGELFF. In DNA form, the CDR3 reads TGTGCCGAAACCCGGGGGTACACCGGGGAGCTGTTTTTT.

The V gene is TRBV2, the J gene TRBJ2-7; TRBD1 might be the D (6 bases). Germline V lookup: CDR1 SNHLY, CDR2 FYNNEI. The V end lost 5 bases, the J end lost 0 bases, and 8 bases lay between the germline ends. The CDR3 extends over 13 amino acids. This chain's CDR3 is CASSNRASYEQYF. The CDR3 nucleotides read TGTGCCAGCAGTAACAGGGCCTCCTACGAGCAGTACTTC.

This clone was observed once. The chain has TRBV9 and TRBJ2-5; 11 nucleotides align to TRBD2. V lost 4 bases, J lost 0 bases, and 2 bases stayed unmatched. The germline CDR1 and CDR2 sequences are SGDLS and YYNGEE. This CDR3 is 15 amino acids long. In DNA, the CDR3 is TGTGCCAGCAGCTCACTAGCGGGGGACCAAGAGACCCAGTACTTC. Amino acids: CASSSLAGDQETQYF. Based on the CDR3 plus reference TRBV9 and TRBJ2-5, the full variable domain is DSGVTQTPKHLITATGQRVTLRCSPRSGDLSVYWYQQSLDQGLQFLIQYYNGEERAKGNILERFSAQQFPDLHSELNLSSLELGDSALYFCASSSLAGDQETQYFGPGTRLLVL.

The genes are TRBV11-2 and TRBJ2-1; 13 positions agree with TRBD2. Trimming removed 5 bases from V and 5 bases from J; junction bases left unmatched: 9. There are 17 residues in the CDR3. Germline CDR1 and CDR2: SGHAT and FQNNGV. The CDR3 region is CASSTRLAGGTNNEQFF. CDR3 DNA: TGTGCCAGCAGCACCCGACTAGCGGGGGGCACTAACAATGAGCAGTTCTTC.

This chain's CDR3 is CASSLRENTEAFF. Written as DNA, the CDR3 is TGCGCCAGCAGCCTCAGGGAGAACACTGAAGCTTTCTTT. The genes are TRBV4-1 and TRBJ1-1, with D tentatively TRBD1 (5 bases). V was trimmed by 4 bases and J by 1 base, leaving 7 bases between them. Germline V gives CDR1 MGHRA, CDR2 YSYEKL. The CDR3 totals 13 residues.

The V call is TRBV6-1, the J call TRBJ2-6, with 7 bases matching TRBD2. The CDR3 covers 15 residues. Germline-derived CDR1 and CDR2 are MNHNS and SASEGT. Trimming cost V 3 bases and J 1 base; bases outside gene matches: 0. This CDR3 reads CASSEGGSGANVLTF. The CDR3 DNA reads as TGTGCCAGCAGTGAGGGGGGGTCTGGGGCCAACGTCCTGACTTTC.

This chain uses TRBV6-5 with TRBJ1-4; no clear D. From germline, CDR1 is MNHEY and CDR2 SVGAGI. The CDR3 has 12 residues. The V gene lost 7 bases and the J gene lost 10 bases, with 13 bases spanning the gap. DNA for the CDR3: TGTGCCAGCACGCGGCCAGGAGGAAAACTGTTTTTT. The encoded protein is CASTRPGGKLFF.

The chain couples TRBV19 to TRBJ2-3; TRBD2 aligns across 13 bases. This CDR3 has 18 amino acids. The germline CDR1 and CDR2 sequences are LNHDA and SQIVND (reference sequence). V dropped 4 bases and J dropped 2; count of bases not matched to a gene: 9. The CDR3 nucleotides read TGTGCCAGTAGTAACCGGGGACTAGCGGGGCAGATCACAGATACGCAGTATTTT. The encoded protein is CASSNRGLAGQITDTQYF.

The CDR3 coding sequence is TGTGCCAGCTCACCAAGCCAGTCCAGGGGACTGTTTTTT. Its translation is CASSPSQSRGLFF. This chain links TRBV18 with TRBJ1-4; tentative D call: TRBD1 (6 bases). Germline values: CDR1 KGHSH, CDR2 LQKENI. The CDR3 consists of 13 residues. Trimming pared 2 bases from V and 13 bases from J, leaving 14 bases between.